This section outlines one T cell receptor (beta chain) sequence together with its context. This clonotype was detected only a few times. It lacks a known antigen. No base qualities exist here, and no much larger clone lies one base off it. The sample is drawn from a study of circulating CD8 cells and anti-PD-1 response in melanoma (dated by TCRdb to the early 2020s). As for the study more broadly: Patients received nivolumab intravenously at 3 mg/kg every 2 weeks. PD-1 on on-treatment samples was detected using a biotinylated anti-human IgG4 antibody. The melanoma cohort included approximately 13 patients, of whom seven received anti-PD-1 as first-line therapy and six had previously received targeted therapy or immunotherapy. Patients with complete or partial responses were classified as responders, and patients with stable or progressive disease (RECIST v1.1) were classified as non-responders. A total of 11 melanoma patients were included in the TCR repertoire analysis, 4 of them responders and 7 non-responders. General conclusions and limits of the study: Because material was limited, experiments were generally done without replicates. Repertoires were found to be largely private between subsets, with under 7.5% of TRB clonotypes shared at M1, and the highest sharing was observed between DPOS and TIGIT. Because tumor material was not accessible, tumor reactivity was instead assessed by peptide assays on expanded sorted subsets. The authors pointed out that the cohort included both treatment-naive and previously treated patients, and that this mix could influence the results. The DNEG repertoire was the most diverse; PD-1 and DPOS showed similar, higher clonality, and TIGIT repertoires were the least diverse. The published TCR repertoire comparisons relied only on baseline and M1 samples from a small cohort that had few responders.

The CDR3 contains 16 residues, cysteine and phenylalanine counted. Of all the DNA, just the CDR3 is kept, 48 bases in frame from base 1. From V the trimming removes 1 base and from J it removes 7 bases, while the gene matches leave 6 bases of the junction unaccounted for. Reading the germline V gene gives CDR1 SNHLY and CDR2 FYNNEI. Using a BD FACSAria II cell sorter, four subsets defined by PD-1 and/or TIGIT were sorted out of live CD3+CD8+TCRalphabeta+ cells. To characterize how relevant each subset is to anti-PD-1 therapy response, circulating CD8 T cells were sorted into four subsets based on PD-1 and TIGIT expression. From each sorted CD8 T-cell subset, both TCR alpha and TCR beta chains were sequenced. Peripheral blood was collected at three points: before the first anti-PD-1 injection, after two injections and after four injections. PBMCs were immediately isolated by Ficoll gradient centrifugation. Until use, PBMCs were stored frozen in liquid nitrogen in RPMI containing about 18% FCS and around 9.2% DMSO. After thawing, PBMCs were stained with a viability dye plus antibodies against CD3, CD8alpha, TCRalphabeta, PD-1 and TIGIT. The RNeasy Kit was used to extract total RNA, and all samples came in with a RIN above 7.

These reads were obtained on a NextSeq 500. The QIAseq Immune Repertoire RNA Library Kit, Human TCR Panel was used to prepare TCR libraries from around 14 ng of total RNA. TCR libraries were sequenced on an Illumina NextSeq with a Mid Output V2 kit, using asymmetric 261x41 paired-end reads. Every TCR library was diluted to around 4.4 nM, then pooled, denatured and loaded at roughly 0.91 pM. The study's own analysis went as follows. TCR FASTQ files were processed in the QIAGEN GeneGlobe Data Analysis Center, with downstream analysis in R 3.5.2. Clonality was calculated as one minus the Shannon entropy normalized by the log of the number of unique productive sequences. Fisher exact tests at 5% FDR, run separately within each subset, picked out TRA or TRB clonotypes whose abundance differed between baseline and M1. Differentially abundant clonotypes were grouped as emerging, expanding, contracting or non-expanding/contracting. Morisita's overlap index was used to measure how much repertoires overlapped between patients. TCRdb passed the public sequencing reads through fastp at Q25 and MiXCR, retaining productive beta sequences. Each record represents a unique CDR3 protein, reported with the most common genes and DNA among its rows. None of the V and J calls come from the authors' own analysis; TCRdb made them. This sample has roughly 1,000 distinct CDR3 sequences in its table, and roughly 7.1% of those were observed once. The ten largest clonotypes hold roughly 4.6% of the sample.

The origin of this receptor is a human donor with melanoma. The material was CD8+ T cells from PBMCs, obtained at baseline or after one month of anti-PD-1 therapy (not recorded which). The rearrangement joined TRBV2 to TRBJ2-2; TRBD2 aligns with 10 central bases. The sequenced DNA: TGTGCCAGCAGTGAAGGGACTAGCGGCTTAGGCGGGGAGCTGTTTTTT. It encodes CASSEGTSGLGGELFF.